The 13 T cell receptor beta chains presented below share a single source sample, sequenced in a study of cytomegalovirus exposure and HLA in healthy donors. Some clones are missing from TCRdb's copy, which holds only in-frame ones; the method was immunoSEQ multiplex PCR. The data hold about 120,000 clones, with roughly 88% observed a single time. The sample comprised PBMCs. These receptors were obtained from a woman under 30 in good health and CMV-seropositive.

The V gene is TRBV18, the J gene TRBJ2-7, with 7 positions matching TRBD1. This CDR3 comprises 14 residues. V lost 2 bases and J lost 7; bases outside the gene matches: 8. Germline V gene lookup returns CDR1 KGHSH and CDR2 LQKENI. The CDR3 sequence: CASSPGTVEWEQYF. For the CDR3, the DNA is TGTGCCAGCTCACCAGGGACAGTTGAGTGGGAGCAGTACTTC.

The chain combines TRBV7-2 with TRBJ1-5, with D unclear. The V and J ends lost 1 base and 4 bases respectively, with 11 bases between them. Per germline, CDR1 SGHTA and CDR2 FQGNSA. CDR3 length equals 15 residues. Here the CDR3 DNA reads TGTGCCAGCAGCTTAGGGTTCATGGCTAATCAGCCCCAGCATTTT. Translating it yields CASSLGFMANQPQHF.

CDR3 residues: CASSRQGGNSPLHF. CDR3 nucleotides: TGTGCCAGCAGTCGACAGGGGGGAAATTCACCCCTCCACTTT. The rearrangement uses TRBV6-5 and TRBJ1-6; TRBD1 aligns across 9 bases. In germline, CDR1 is MNHEY, CDR2 SVGAGI. With V trimmed by 5 bases and J by 7 bases, 3 bases remained unmatched. The CDR3 sequence is 14 residues long.

The chain links TRBV19 to TRBJ1-2, with 7 nucleotides matching TRBD1. The CDR3 spans 15 residues. The junction had 14 bases not matched to a gene; V was cut back by 5 bases and J by 8 bases. The germline gives CDR1 LNHDA, CDR2 SQIVND (reference sequence). This chain's CDR3 is CASSRDSSHRVGYTF. The CDR3 bases are TGTGCCAGTAGTCGGGACAGCTCTCACAGGGTAGGCTACACCTTC.

V and J are TRBV19 and TRBJ1-2; TRBD1 aligns across 8 bases. The CDR3 covers 13 residues. Germline CDR1 LNHDA, CDR2 SQIVND (reference sequence). V was clipped by 10 bases and J by 8 bases; unmatched bases: 12. Written as DNA, the CDR3 is TGTGCCACCAGGGACAGGTCCCCAGGAGGCTACACCTTC. It translates to CATRDRSPGGYTF. Together with reference TRBV19 and TRBJ1-2, the CDR3 gives the full variable domain: DGGITQSPKYLFRKEGQNVTLSCEQNLNHDAMYWYRQDPGQGLRLIYYSQIVNDFQKGDIAEGYSVSREKKESFPLTVTSAQKNPTAFYLCATRDRSPGGYTFGSGTRLTVV.

The V and J genes are TRBV6-4 and TRBJ2-4; 8 nucleotides align to TRBD1. The V gene's germline CDR1 is MRHNA and CDR2 SNTAGT. This CDR3 comprises 13 residues. V gave up 5 bases and J gave up 8 bases; unmatched junction bases: 5. The chain's CDR3 is CASSHTDRDIQYF. The CDR3 DNA reads TGTGCCAGCAGTCACACGGACAGGGACATTCAGTACTTC.

The V and J genes are TRBV11-2 and TRBJ2-5; D is perhaps TRBD1 (7 bases). The CDR3 extends over 16 amino acids. V was clipped by 3 bases and J by 7 bases, with 21 bases between them. Germline CDR1 is SGHAT and CDR2 is FQNNGV. CDR3 DNA: TGTGCCAGCAGCTTGACAGGGCGGGGTCATAGGGGGACCCAGTACTTC. It codes for CASSLTGRGHRGTQYF.

The chain carries TRBV15 and TRBJ1-1; a weak D match, TRBD1 (6 bases). V lost 1 base and J lost 1, with 7 bases in between. Germline loops: CDR1 LNHNV, CDR2 YYDKDF (reference sequence). The CDR3 spans 14 residues. CDR3 sequence (DNA): TGTGCCACCAGCAGAGTGACAGGGAACACTGAAGCTTTCTTT. Translated: CATSRVTGNTEAFF.

The V and J genes are TRBV5-6 and TRBJ2-7; TRBD2 matches at 7 bases. The germline V gene encodes CDR1 SGHDT and CDR2 YYEEEE. This CDR3 is built from 16 residues. V shed 0 bases and J 3 bases; nucleotides not matched to a gene: 9. The CDR3 loop is CASSLAVRGGFYEQYF. DNA of the CDR3: TGTGCCAGCAGCTTGGCGGTCCGCGGGGGATTCTACGAGCAGTACTTC.

CDR3 bases: TGCGCCAGCAGCCAAGATACAGGGGGGAGGACTGAAGCTTTCTTT. It codes for CASSQDTGGRTEAFF. The rearrangement links TRBV4-1 to TRBJ1-1; 8 positions agree with TRBD1. Germline CDR1 and CDR2: MGHRA and YSYEKL. The V segment lost 0 bases and the J segment 5 bases; nucleotides outside the gene matches: 5. The CDR3 contains 15 residues.

This CDR3 is CASSPGRRSYGYTF. Written as DNA, the CDR3 is TGTGCCAGCAGTCCAGGGCGACGTAGCTATGGCTACACCTTC. The chain carries TRBV6-1 and TRBJ1-2, with a possible D match to TRBD1 (5 bases). The V end lost 5 bases, the J end lost 4 bases, and 14 bases lay between the germline ends. Germline V gene lookup returns CDR1 MNHNS and CDR2 SASEGT. CDR3 length: 14 residues.

The V gene is TRBV18, the J gene TRBJ2-6; D perhaps matches TRBD1 (5 bases). Germline CDR1 KGHSH, CDR2 LQKENI. The germline V and J ends were trimmed by 5 bases and 2 bases, with 19 bases remaining between them. The CDR3 runs 18 residues. CDR3 protein: CASSDKWGRAPGANVLTF. The CDR3 nucleotides are TGTGCCAGCTCAGATAAATGGGGCCGGGCCCCTGGGGCCAACGTCCTGACTTTC. The whole variable domain, remainder taken from reference TRBV18 and TRBJ2-6, is NAGVMQNPRHLVRRRGQEARLRCSPMKGHSHVYWYRQLPEEGLKFMVYLQKENIIDESGMPKERFSAEFPKEGPSILRIQQVVRGDSAAYFCASSDKWGRAPGANVLTFGAGSRLTVL.

The chain employs TRBV4-2 and TRBJ1-5; weak D call: TRBD1 (6 bases). The germline V and J ends were trimmed by 4 bases and 3 bases, with 13 bases remaining between them. This CDR3 is 15 amino acids long. CDR1 LGHNA and CDR2 YNFKEQ come from the germline V gene. CDR3 sequence: CASSLREGDNQPQHF. The DNA of the CDR3 is TGTGCCAGCAGCCTGAGAGAGGGGGACAATCAGCCCCAGCATTTT.